The T cell receptor beta chain described here comes from a study of CD8 T cells in Susac syndrome. Study findings and constraints: The study recognized that its TCR sequencing and HLA analysis covered a relatively small number of individuals.

RNA amounts of about 0.45 to 1 ug underwent reverse transcription with random hexamers. Across 54 Vbeta and 13 Jbeta, immunoSEQ multiplex PCR amplified TCR beta CDR3. TCRdb used MiXCR to reprocess the immunoSEQ multiplex PCR reads, holding one entry per CDR3 protein. The repertoire holds about 140,000 distinct CDR3 sequences, with approximately 95% as singletons. The study used treatment-naive patients who had stable or active relapsing-remitting disease as multiple sclerosis controls. In contrast to the negatively isolated CD8+ and CD4+ T cells, TEMRA cells were FACS-enriched. The V end lost 3 bases, the J end lost 4 bases, and 13 bases lay between the germline ends. This CDR3 region has 14 residues. Germline-derived CDR1 and CDR2 are DFQATT and SNEGSKA (reference sequence). This clonotype has a single count. The antigen remains undetermined.

V gene TRBV20-1 combines with J gene TRBJ1-5; D gene unclear. Sequencing was carried out using CD4+ T cells from PBMCs. This receptor was taken from a human donor with multiple sclerosis. CDR3 nucleotide sequence: TGCAGTGCTAGTAGAGGGCAGCTAAATCAGCCCCAGCATTTT. It translates to CSASRGQLNQPQHF.